One sample yielded the 13 T cell receptor beta chains listed below, sequenced in a study of blood T cell repertoires in COVID-19. The table came from immunoSEQ multiplex PCR; TCRdb's copy has only in-frame clones and leaves some out. The table shows under 70,000 clones, with around 90% occurring only once. Sequenced sample: peripheral blood. Receptor source: a man aged 80 or over with acute or convalescent COVID-19.

A few counts support this clone. The V gene is TRBV9, the J gene TRBJ2-3, with 8 bases aligning to TRBD1. The CDR3 is made up of 16 amino acids. Trimming at V came to 0 bases and at J to 2 bases, leaving 5 bases not matched to a gene. Per germline, CDR1 SGDLS and CDR2 YYNGEE. Here the CDR3 reads CASSVAAGGFTDTQYF. The CDR3 region has the DNA TGTGCCAGCAGCGTAGCGGCAGGGGGCTTCACAGATACGCAGTATTTT. The variable domain in full, completed from reference TRBV9 and TRBJ2-3, reads DSGVTQTPKHLITATGQRVTLRCSPRSGDLSVYWYQQSLDQGLQFLIQYYNGEERAKGNILERFSAQQFPDLHSELNLSSLELGDSALYFCASSVAAGGFTDTQYFGPGTRLTVL.

This clone was observed once. The genes are TRBV6-5 and TRBJ1-5; 8 positions match TRBD1. The CDR3 covers 14 residues. Per the germline V gene, CDR1 is MNHEY and CDR2 is SVGAGI. The V gene end was trimmed by 7 bases and the J gene end by 3 bases; junction bases not matched to a gene: 5. The CDR3 loop reads CASKGQGLNQPQHF. The CDR3 DNA follows: TGTGCCAGCAAAGGACAGGGCCTCAATCAGCCCCAGCATTTT.

This chain uses TRBV7-9 with TRBJ2-3, with 8 bases fitting TRBD1. Germline CDR1 reads SEHNR; CDR2 reads FQNEAQ (reference sequence). The length of the CDR3 is 16 residues. After removal of 6 bases from V and 2 bases from J, the junction contained 10 bases not matched to a gene. The CDR3: CASSLATGAPTDTQYF. DNA for the CDR3: TGTGCCAGCAGTCTCGCGACAGGGGCGCCCACAGATACGCAGTATTTT.

This clone was found a few times. The chain joins TRBV21-1 to TRBJ1-4; TRBD1, the table's D call, was not compared with the DNA. TRBV21-1 is marked as a pseudogene. The CDR3 is 14 amino acids. The CDR3 coding sequence is TGTGCCAGCAGCACGGACAGGGCTCATGAAAAACTGTTTTTT. Translation gives CASSTDRAHEKLFF.

The chain couples TRBV27 to TRBJ2-5; TRBD1 agrees at 7 bases. Germline V gene data show CDR1 as MNHEY and CDR2 as SMNVEV (reference sequence). With 5 bases clipped from V and 3 bases from J, the junction kept 9 bases outside the gene matches. CDR3 length: 15 residues. Here the CDR3 DNA reads TGTGCCAGCAGTCCACTGGACAGGTTTGAAGAGACCCAGTACTTC. This sequence encodes CASSPLDRFEETQYF.

The chain is built from TRBV5-1 and TRBJ1-1, with 8 bases identical to TRBD1. This CDR3 is built from 13 residues. Trimming took 5 bases from V and 3 from J; bases not matched to a gene: 3. The germline V gene has CDR1 SGHRS and CDR2 YFSETQ. The chain's CDR3 is CASRTGQDTEAFF. The CDR3 coding sequence is TGCGCCAGCAGAACGGGACAGGACACTGAAGCTTTCTTT. Using reference TRBV5-1 and TRBJ1-1 for the parts outside the CDR3, the full variable domain is KAGVTQTPRYLIKTRGQQVTLSCSPISGHRSVSWYQQTPGQGLQFLFEYFSETQRNKGNFPGRFSGRQFSNSRSEMNVSTLELGDSALYLCASRTGQDTEAFFGQGTRLTVV.

In this sample, this clone turned up a few times. The V call is TRBV7-6, the J call TRBJ2-7, with D possibly TRBD2 on 5 matching bases. The germline gives CDR1 SGHVS, CDR2 FNYEAQ. Trimming pared 5 bases from V and 5 bases from J, leaving 22 bases between. The length of the CDR3 is 16 residues. The CDR3 DNA follows: TGTGCCAGCAGCCCATTAATGGAGGCCCCGGGTCACGAGCAGTACTTC. Translated, it gives CASSPLMEAPGHEQYF. Full variable domain (outside the CDR3, taken from reference TRBV7-6 and TRBJ2-7): GAGVSQSPRYKVTKRGQDVALRCDPISGHVSLYWYRQALGQGPEFLTYFNYEAQQDKSGLPNDRFSAERPEGSISTLTIQRTEQRDSAMYRCASSPLMEAPGHEQYFGPGTRLTVT.

The rearrangement joins TRBV25-1 to TRBJ2-7, with 7 bases that match TRBD1. V was pared by 8 bases and J by 3 bases, with 1 base of the junction left unmatched. The CDR3 length is 11 residues. Per the germline V gene, CDR1 is MGHDK and CDR2 is SYGVNS. DNA for the CDR3: TGTGCCAGCGCAGGGGGCTACGAGCAGTACTTC. This gives the protein CASAGGYEQYF.

The chain links TRBV10-3 to TRBJ2-3, with D perhaps TRBD2 (6 bases). Per germline, CDR1 ENHRY and CDR2 SYGVKD. Trimming took 4 bases from V and 0 from J, leaving 8 bases between them. CDR3 length equals 14 residues. Here the CDR3 DNA reads TGTGCCATCAGTGGGGGGGTCAGCACAGATACGCAGTATTTT. This translates into CAISGGVSTDTQYF.

The chain couples TRBV5-8 to TRBJ1-5, with 8 bases that match TRBD1. The CDR3 is 13 amino acids. The V gene end was trimmed by 5 bases and the J gene end by 4 bases; junction bases not matched to a gene: 2. The germline V gene has CDR1 SGHTS and CDR2 YDEGEE. The CDR3 DNA follows: TGTGCCAGCAGTTGGACAGGGAATCAGCCCCAGCATTTT. As protein: CASSWTGNQPQHF.

This chain uses TRBV15 with TRBJ1-3; unclear D gene. Germline-derived CDR1 and CDR2 are LNHNV and YYDKDF (reference sequence). The CDR3 covers 15 residues. Trimming pared 1 base from V and 4 bases from J, leaving 11 bases between. CDR3 sequence reads: CATSRGRGHGNTIYF. In DNA form, the CDR3 reads TGTGCCACCAGCAGAGGCCGCGGGCACGGAAACACCATATATTTT.

V and J are TRBV28 and TRBJ2-7; TRBD2 matches 8 bases. CDR3 length equals 14 residues. Germline CDR1 MDHEN, CDR2 SYDVKM. V lost 6 bases and J lost 2; bases outside the gene matches: 6. CDR3 residues: CASSPGGVTYEQYF. DNA of the CDR3: TGTGCCAGCAGCCCCGGGGGGGTCACCTACGAGCAGTACTTC.

The chain is built from TRBV5-1 and TRBJ2-7, with 8 nucleotides matching TRBD1. The length of the CDR3 is 15 residues. V lost 3 bases to trimming and J lost 9 bases; unmatched junction nucleotides: 14. The V gene's germline CDR1 is SGHRS and CDR2 YFSETQ. CDR3 loop: CASSSGQGLFGGQYF. The CDR3 region has the DNA TGCGCCAGCAGCTCAGGACAGGGTCTATTTGGAGGGCAGTACTTC.